Shown below are 30 T cell receptor beta chains from a single sample sequenced in a study of PD-1 blockade in mismatch repair-deficient tumors. Clones were sequenced by immunoSEQ multiplex PCR, and TCRdb holds only the in-frame ones, with some missing. The profile covers approximately 37,000 clones, with roughly 85% appearing a single time and about 4% taken by the ten largest. Material: peripheral blood, obtained around 76 weeks after starting pembrolizumab. The source of these receptors is an adult with mismatch repair-deficient cancer.

This sequence joins TRBV5-1 and TRBJ2-3; TRBD2 matches at 7 bases. Germline loops: CDR1 SGHRS, CDR2 YFSETQ. With V trimmed by 4 bases and J by 4 bases, 12 bases remained unmatched. The CDR3 sequence is 16 residues long. The CDR3 spells CASSPIPGLSADTQYF. CDR3 in DNA: TGCGCCAGCAGCCCGATCCCGGGACTATCAGCAGATACGCAGTATTTT.

The chain links TRBV13 to TRBJ2-1; 7 bases agree with TRBD1. V lost 5 bases and J lost 7; bases outside the gene matches: 5. Germline lookup yields CDR1 PRHDT and CDR2 FYEKMQ (reference sequence). CDR3 length: 13 residues. Here the CDR3 DNA reads TGTGCCAGCAGCCCGAACAGGGGAAATGAGCAGTTCTTC. Translating gives CASSPNRGNEQFF. Looking up the rest from reference TRBV13 and TRBJ2-1 gives the full variable domain: AAGVIQSPRHLIKEKRETATLKCYPIPRHDTVYWYQQGPGQDPQFLISFYEKMQSDKGSIPDRFSAQQFSDYHSELNMSSLELGDSALYFCASSPNRGNEQFFGPGTRLTVL.

The chain uses TRBV19 and TRBJ2-2; no reliable D call. Germline CDR1 is LNHDA and CDR2 is SQIVND (reference sequence). V lost 4 bases and J 9 bases, leaving 18 bases between the germline ends. CDR3 size: 15 residues. The CDR3 nucleotides read TGTGCCAGTAGTAAAGACCCAACCTTTTCCCGGGAGCTGTTTTTT. Translating it yields CASSKDPTFSRELFF.

The V call is TRBV7-2, the J call TRBJ2-5; TRBD2 matches at 8 bases. CDR3 length equals 15 residues. CDR1 and CDR2 (germline): SGHTA, FQGNSA. V trimming: 8 bases; J trimming: 7 bases; junction bases outside the gene matches: 15. The CDR3 DNA follows: TGTGCCAGCCGCGACGTGGGCGGGAGGCAGAGGACCCAGTACTTC. Its translation: CASRDVGGRQRTQYF.

This rearrangement joins TRBV19 to TRBJ1-5; possible D gene TRBD1, 5 bases. V shed 6 bases and J shed 7 bases, with 22 bases lying between them. Germline V gene lookup returns CDR1 LNHDA and CDR2 SQIVND (reference sequence). The CDR3 is made up of 16 amino acids. The CDR3 nucleotides read TGTGCCAGTAGGCTCCTCCGGGACTCTAAAGGGCAGCCCCAGCATTTT. Translated, it gives CASRLLRDSKGQPQHF.

In its sample, this clone was seen once. This CDR3 is CASSLVLLAGVRAEQYF. The CDR3 coding sequence is TGTGCCAGCAGCTTAGTGCTACTAGCGGGAGTTCGGGCCGAGCAGTACTTC. V and J are TRBV7-6 and TRBJ2-7; 11 bases agree with TRBD2. This CDR3 contains 17 residues. Per germline, CDR1 SGHVS and CDR2 FNYEAQ. J lost 6 bases, V lost 1 base, and 11 bases had no gene match.

J is TRBJ2-7 and V is TRBV15; D unresolved. This CDR3 contains 13 residues. Germline V gene sequence: CDR1 LNHNV, CDR2 YYDKDF (reference sequence). Trimming removed 1 base from V and 3 bases from J, with 7 bases in between. The CDR3 sequence: CATSRGRGYEQYF. The CDR3 region has the DNA TGTGCCACCAGCAGAGGACGAGGCTACGAGCAGTACTTC.

The CDR3 protein is CASSRGLSTDTQYF. The DNA of the CDR3 is TGCGCCAGCAGCAGGGGACTCAGCACAGATACGCAGTATTTT. The chain is built from TRBV5-1 and TRBJ2-3, with D perhaps matching TRBD2 (6 bases). The CDR3 loop spans 14 amino acids. Trimming took off 4 bases at V and 0 bases at J, with 9 bases between the two ends. The V gene's germline CDR1 is SGHRS and CDR2 YFSETQ.

The rearrangement joins TRBV5-1 to TRBJ1-1; no definite D call. Germline V gene data show CDR1 as SGHRS and CDR2 as YFSETQ. Trimming shortened V by 4 bases and J by 2 bases, and 6 bases separated the two germline ends. The CDR3 consists of 12 residues. CDR3 amino acids: CASSGPNTEAFF. In nucleotides, the CDR3 is TGCGCCAGCAGCGGGCCCAACACTGAAGCTTTCTTT.

The V gene is TRBV30, the J gene TRBJ2-5, with D tentatively TRBD1 or TRBD2 (5 bases each). V shed 8 bases and J shed 6 bases, with 19 bases lying between them. The germline V gene has CDR1 GTSNPN and CDR2 SVGIG (reference sequence). This CDR3 comprises 13 residues. CDR3 bases: TGTGCCAGCAAGCGGCAGGGCGGTCAGACCCAGTACTTC. This gives the protein CASKRQGGQTQYF.

The rearrangement joins TRBV9 to TRBJ1-1; no reliable D call. Trimming removed 4 bases at V and 1 base at J, with 8 bases between. The CDR3 is 13 amino acids. Germline loops: CDR1 SGDLS, CDR2 YYNGEE. The CDR3 spells CASSISWNTEAFF. CDR3 sequence (DNA): TGTGCCAGCAGCATATCCTGGAACACTGAAGCTTTCTTT.

The J gene is TRBJ2-1, the V gene TRBV11-3; D is perhaps TRBD2 (6 bases). Germline CDR1 and CDR2: SGHNT and YENEEA. The CDR3 loop spans 15 amino acids. V lost 0 bases to trimming and J lost 6 bases, with 12 bases between them. The CDR3 loop reads CASSLEASDINEQFF. The CDR3 region has the DNA TGTGCCAGCAGCTTAGAAGCTAGCGATATCAATGAGCAGTTCTTC.

This chain uses TRBV6-6 with TRBJ1-2; 8 nucleotides agree with TRBD1. The CDR3 consists of 15 residues. Trimming at V came to 10 bases and at J to 8 bases, leaving 18 bases not matched to a gene. From germline, CDR1 is MNHNY and CDR2 SVGAGI (reference sequence). The CDR3 here is CATTPNPGQVNGYTF. DNA for the CDR3: TGTGCCACCACACCAAACCCGGGACAGGTGAACGGCTACACCTTC.

The chain employs TRBV5-3 and TRBJ2-1, with D unresolved. TRBV5-3 is identified as an open reading frame with a role that is uncertain. This CDR3 contains 12 residues. V was pared by 0 bases and J by 5 bases, with 3 bases between. The CDR3 DNA reads as TGTGCCAGAAGCTTGGTGGACAATGAGCAGTTCTTC. Translating it yields CARSLVDNEQFF.

The chain recombines TRBV10-1 with TRBJ1-5, with unresolved D. CDR3 length equals 17 residues. Deletions cut 6 bases from V and 2 bases from J, with 20 bases between. The germline gives CDR1 WNHNN, CDR2 SYGVQD (reference sequence). CDR3 amino acids: CASSPVGERVGNQPQHF. The DNA of the CDR3 is TGCGCCAGCAGCCCCGTCGGAGAAAGGGTGGGCAATCAGCCCCAGCATTTT.

To note about this clone: One junction end disagrees with the germline gene, perhaps due to a read error. This chain joins TRBV2 and TRBJ2-1, with 8 bases that match TRBD2. This CDR3 comprises 14 residues. Looked up from germline, CDR1 is SNHLY and CDR2 is FYNNEI. The CDR3 sequence is CASSQAGVGYEQFF. The CDR3 nucleotides are TGTGCCAGCAGTCAAGCGGGAGTAGGGTATGAGCAGTTCTTC.

The CDR3 nucleotides read TGTGCCAGCAGCTTGCTAGCAGGACGCTCCTACAATGAGCAGTTCTTC. Its translation is CASSLLAGRSYNEQFF. The V and J genes are TRBV5-6 and TRBJ2-1; D perhaps matches TRBD2 (5 bases). Germline-derived CDR1 and CDR2 are SGHDT and YYEEEE. The V gene lost 1 base and the J gene lost 0 bases, with 11 bases spanning the gap. The CDR3 consists of 16 residues.

For the CDR3, the DNA is TGTGCCAGCAGCTTGGATCCGGGACAGACATACAATGAGCAGTTCTTC. This codes for CASSLDPGQTYNEQFF. The chain has TRBV5-4 and TRBJ2-1, with 7 bases lining up with TRBD1. The CDR3 is 16 residues long. With 0 bases clipped from V and 4 bases from J, the junction kept 7 bases outside the gene matches. Germline-derived CDR1 and CDR2 are SGHNT and YYREEE (reference sequence).

This clone has just one count. This chain connects TRBV5-1 to TRBJ2-5; D might be TRBD2 (5 bases). CDR1 SGHRS and CDR2 YFSETQ come from the germline V gene. The V end was cut by 0 bases, the J end by 0 bases, with 12 bases between. CDR3 length equals 16 residues. CDR3 in DNA: TGCGCCAGCAGCTTGGGGACTCAAATCTACCAAGAGACCCAGTACTTC. This gives the protein CASSLGTQIYQETQYF.

Here the CDR3 reads CASSIPGQGVNEAFF. DNA of the CDR3: TGTGCCAGCAGCATCCCAGGACAGGGGGTAAATGAAGCTTTCTTT. The chain joins TRBV5-4 to TRBJ1-1; 10 bases line up with TRBD1. Per germline, CDR1 SGHNT and CDR2 YYREEE (reference sequence). CDR3 length: 15 amino acids. The ends lost 4 bases at V and 7 bases at J; junction bases unmatched: 10.

Comments on this clone: Other nucleotide sequences in the sample specify the same CDR3. The V and J genes are TRBV6-1 and TRBJ2-7, with D maybe TRBD2 (5 bases). The CDR3 has 11 residues. Trimming took off 8 bases at V and 7 bases at J, with 12 bases between the two ends. Germline CDR1 MNHNS, CDR2 SASEGT. CDR3 nucleotides: TGTGCCAGCGGAGGCCAGGTGGAGCAGTACTTC. This translates into CASGGQVEQYF.

The chain joins TRBV30 to TRBJ1-1; D not certain. The CDR3 covers 9 residues. Germline CDR1 GTSNPN, CDR2 SVGIG (reference sequence). The CDR3 DNA sequence: TGTGCTCCGGGCACTGAAGCTTTCTTT. Amino acids: CAPGTEAFF.

Written as DNA, the CDR3 is TGTGCCAGCAGCGACCCCACAACGGGACTAGCCCACGATACGCAGTATTTT. Its translation is CASSDPTTGLAHDTQYF. This chain uses TRBV7-6 with TRBJ2-3; 9 nucleotides agree with TRBD2. V lost 5 bases to trimming and J lost 6 bases; unmatched junction nucleotides: 15. This CDR3 has 17 amino acids. CDR1 is SGHVS and CDR2 is FNYEAQ in the germline V gene.

The chain has TRBV19 and TRBJ2-2; 7 bases match TRBD1. This CDR3 is built from 17 residues. The V and J ends lost 2 bases and 7 bases, in that order; junction bases with no gene match: 13. Per the germline V gene, CDR1 is LNHDA and CDR2 is SQIVND (reference sequence). The CDR3 loop is CASSITWGRQGGGELFF. The CDR3 DNA reads TGTGCCAGTAGTATAACTTGGGGCAGACAGGGCGGCGGGGAGCTGTTTTTT.

The genes are TRBV4-3 and TRBJ2-7; 7 bases are shared with TRBD2. The length of the CDR3 is 15 residues. Per germline, CDR1 LGHNA and CDR2 YSLEER. The trim removed 2 bases at V and 7 bases at J, leaving 11 bases unmatched. The CDR3 loop reads CASSQLGGSWGEQYF. The CDR3, as DNA: TGCGCCAGCAGCCAATTGGGCGGGAGTTGGGGAGAGCAGTACTTC.

V usage is TRBV5-1 and J usage is TRBJ2-1; 12 nucleotides agree with TRBD2. V was clipped by 4 bases and J by 8 bases; unmatched bases: 7. Per germline, CDR1 SGHRS and CDR2 YFSETQ. This CDR3 comprises 15 residues. CDR3 bases: TGCGCCAGCAGCCATGGTCGACTAGCGGGAGATGAGCAGTTCTTC. This encodes CASSHGRLAGDEQFF.

The chain uses TRBV29-1 and TRBJ2-7; a possible D gene is TRBD2 (6 bases). V lost 6 bases, J lost 4 bases, and 16 bases lay in between. Germline CDR1 is SQVTM and CDR2 is ANQGSEA. This CDR3 is 13 amino acids long. CDR3 residues: CSVRRLETYEQYF. The CDR3 DNA reads as TGCAGCGTCAGGAGACTAGAGACTTACGAGCAGTACTTC.

J is TRBJ2-1 and V is TRBV18, with D possibly called TRBD1 or TRBD2 (5 bases each). The V gene lost 2 bases and the J gene lost 2 bases, with 10 bases spanning the gap. The CDR3 contains 15 residues. The germline gives CDR1 KGHSH, CDR2 LQKENI. The CDR3 region is CASSPGGTTYNEQFF. The CDR3 DNA sequence: TGTGCCAGCTCACCAGGGGGAACTACCTACAATGAGCAGTTCTTC.

This sequence joins TRBV5-1 and TRBJ2-1; 11 bases agree with TRBD2. The V and J ends lost 4 bases and 4 bases, in that order; junction bases with no gene match: 13. The CDR3 has 18 amino acids. Germline CDR1 is SGHRS and CDR2 is YFSETQ. Here the CDR3 reads CASSKQGVTSGTYNEQFF. CDR3 coding DNA: TGCGCCAGCAGCAAACAGGGAGTGACTAGCGGGACTTACAATGAGCAGTTCTTC.

The chain uses TRBV6-1 and TRBJ1-5; TRBD1 matches 11 bases. Germline V lookup: CDR1 MNHNS, CDR2 SASEGT. Germline trimming cut 7 bases from V and 7 bases from J; bases unmatched to any gene: 9. The length of the CDR3 is 15 residues. CDR3 in amino acids: CASKNPGQGGQPQHF. CDR3 sequence (DNA): TGTGCCAGCAAAAATCCGGGACAGGGGGGACAGCCCCAGCATTTT.